Following are 16 T cell receptor beta chains from one sample sequenced in a study of OX40 agonist ivuxolimab in advanced cancers. The table came from immunoSEQ multiplex PCR; TCRdb's copy has only in-frame clones and leaves some out. The profile shows approximately 73,000 clones, roughly 88% of them singletons. The input for sequencing was CD4+ or CD8+ T cells sorted from blood, taken in a trial of the OX40 agonist ivuxolimab. The receptors were gathered from an adult with an advanced solid tumor such as melanoma, head and neck, liver or kidney cancer.

The rearrangement uses TRBV4-1 and TRBJ1-6; no clear D gene. V lost 0 bases and J lost 10, with 7 bases in between. This CDR3 is built from 13 residues. CDR1 and CDR2 from the germline V gene are MGHRA and YSYEKL. Here the CDR3 DNA reads TGCGCCAGCAGCCAAGATCGGGGATCACCCCTCCACTTT. Its translation: CASSQDRGSPLHF.

The rearrangement links TRBV5-1 to TRBJ1-2; TRBD1 aligns across 7 bases. CDR1 and CDR2 from the germline V gene are SGHRS and YFSETQ. After removal of 4 bases from V and 7 bases from J, the junction contained 19 bases not matched to a gene. The CDR3 extends over 17 amino acids. DNA of the CDR3: TGCGCCAGCAGCCCGGTGGGACGCCAGGGGGGATCTACTGGCTACACCTTC. Protein sequence: CASSPVGRQGGSTGYTF.

The rearrangement links TRBV28 to TRBJ1-2; 7 bases align to TRBD1. After removal of 8 bases from V and 3 bases from J, the junction contained 0 bases not matched to a gene. CDR3 size: 11 residues. Germline lookup yields CDR1 MDHEN and CDR2 SYDVKM. The CDR3 here is CASGTDYGYTF. DNA of the CDR3: TGTGCCAGCGGGACAGACTATGGCTACACCTTC.

This chain connects TRBV7-9 to TRBJ1-2; D is unresolved. V gave up 2 bases and J gave up 4 bases, with 5 bases separating them. The CDR3 is made up of 12 amino acids. In germline, CDR1 is SEHNR, CDR2 FQNEAQ (reference sequence). The CDR3 bases are TGTGCCAGCAGCTTATCTTCCTATGGCTACACCTTC. Translating gives CASSLSSYGYTF.

The chain uses TRBV7-7 and TRBJ1-2, with D tentatively TRBD1 (6 bases). The V gene lost 6 bases and the J gene lost 6 bases, with 14 bases spanning the gap. The CDR3 totals 13 residues. Germline V gene lookup returns CDR1 SSHAT and CDR2 FNYEAQ (reference sequence). CDR3 sequence (DNA): TGTGCCAGCAGGACCCCGGGGGCCCATGGCTACACCTTC. Translating it yields CASRTPGAHGYTF.

This rearrangement joins TRBV11-3 to TRBJ2-1, with TRBD1 identical over 8 bases. The CDR3 loop spans 15 amino acids. Trimming at V came to 1 base and at J to 6 bases, leaving 5 bases not matched to a gene. The germline CDR1 and CDR2 sequences are SGHNT and YENEEA. DNA of the CDR3: TGTGCCAGCAGCTTAGCCGAGACAGGGGCCAATGAGCAGTTCTTC. It encodes CASSLAETGANEQFF.

The gene calls are TRBV29-1 and TRBJ2-5; D is possibly TRBD2 (5 bases). CDR1 is SQVTM and CDR2 is ANQGSEA in the germline V gene. CDR3 length: 14 amino acids. V was trimmed by 7 bases and J by 1 base, leaving 16 bases between them. DNA for the CDR3: TGCAGCGCTTTCGTATCCCGGGGCCAAGAGACCCAGTACTTC. It yields the protein CSAFVSRGQETQYF.

The rearrangement joins TRBV6-1 to TRBJ2-5; TRBD2 aligns across 11 bases. Unmatched junction bases numbered 2, after V lost 4 bases and J lost 1 base. The CDR3 has 15 residues. Germline V gene data show CDR1 as MNHNS and CDR2 as SASEGT. The CDR3 loop reads CASSGGLAAQETQYF. For the CDR3, the DNA is TGTGCCAGCAGTGGGGGACTAGCGGCCCAAGAGACCCAGTACTTC.

This clone came up once. V gene TRBV9 combines with J gene TRBJ1-2; D not certain. The V end was cut by 4 bases, the J end by 5 bases, with 9 bases between. The germline CDR1 and CDR2 sequences are SGDLS and YYNGEE. This CDR3 has 12 residues. The CDR3 DNA reads TGTGCCAGCAGCTCCGGGCGGTATGGCTACACCTTC. This sequence encodes CASSSGRYGYTF.

V usage is TRBV11-2 and J usage is TRBJ2-5; 14 bases are a match to TRBD2. Per the germline V gene, CDR1 is SGHAT and CDR2 is FQNNGV. Trimming at V came to 8 bases and at J to 0 bases, leaving 8 bases not matched to a gene. There are 17 residues in the CDR3. CDR3 coding DNA: TGTGCCAGCTGCCGGACTAGCGGGGGGCCGTACCAAGAGACCCAGTACTTC. Translating it yields CASCRTSGGPYQETQYF.

This chain joins TRBV5-1 and TRBJ1-1; a weak D match, TRBD1 (6 bases). CDR3 length: 12 residues. CDR1 and CDR2 from the germline V gene are SGHRS and YFSETQ. Trimming shortened V by 6 bases and J by 11 bases, and 17 bases separated the two germline ends. CDR3 DNA: TGCGCCAGCAAGGGGGAGCGTGGAGTGGCTTTCTTT. Translation gives CASKGERGVAFF. Filled out from reference TRBV5-1 and TRBJ1-1, the complete variable domain reads KAGVTQTPRYLIKTRGQQVTLSCSPISGHRSVSWYQQTPGQGLQFLFEYFSETQRNKGNFPGRFSGRQFSNSRSEMNVSTLELGDSALYLCASKGERGVAFFGQGTRLTVV.

V is TRBV6-1 and J is TRBJ1-5; D is uncertain. Trimming shortened V by 5 bases and J by 2 bases, and 10 bases separated the two germline ends. Germline assignment: CDR1 MNHNS and CDR2 SASEGT. This CDR3 spans 14 amino acids. The chain's CDR3 is CASSPAYRNQPQHF. DNA for the CDR3: TGTGCCAGCAGTCCGGCGTATCGCAATCAGCCCCAGCATTTT.

Comments on this clone: At one of its ends the junction is not consistent with the germline gene, which may arise from a read error. V gene TRBV7-7 combines with J gene TRBJ2-5; 11 nucleotides match TRBD2. The CDR3 has 15 amino acids. Per the germline V gene, CDR1 is SSHAT and CDR2 is FNYEAQ (reference sequence). The CDR3 here is CASSLAGGPGETQYF. The CDR3 DNA follows: TGTGCTAGCAGCTTAGCGGGGGGGCCAGGGGAGACCCAGTACTTC.

The V and J genes are TRBV5-1 and TRBJ2-7; D possibly uses TRBD1 or TRBD2 (5 bases each). Between the trimmed V and J ends, which lost 0 bases and 2 bases, there was a span of 12 bases. The CDR3 has 15 residues. The V gene's germline CDR1 is SGHRS and CDR2 YFSETQ. The CDR3 region is CASSLGVRETYEQYF. For the CDR3, the DNA is TGCGCCAGCAGCTTGGGGGTCAGGGAGACCTACGAGCAGTACTTC.

The V call is TRBV9, the J call TRBJ1-3; D ambiguous. Germline CDR1 and CDR2: SGDLS and YYNGEE. V was trimmed by 0 bases and J by 2 bases, leaving 15 bases between them. The CDR3 is made up of 17 amino acids. The CDR3 sequence: CASSVVDRGEAGNTIYF. CDR3 in DNA: TGTGCCAGCAGCGTAGTCGATCGCGGGGAGGCTGGAAACACCATATATTTT. Full variable domain (remainder filled in from reference TRBV9 and TRBJ1-3): DSGVTQTPKHLITATGQRVTLRCSPRSGDLSVYWYQQSLDQGLQFLIQYYNGEERAKGNILERFSAQQFPDLHSELNLSSLELGDSALYFCASSVVDRGEAGNTIYFGEGSWLTVV.

This chain connects TRBV6-1 to TRBJ2-7, with 7 bases matching TRBD1. The V segment lost 6 bases and the J segment 3 bases; nucleotides outside the gene matches: 5. The CDR3 runs 13 residues. Germline V gene sequence: CDR1 MNHNS, CDR2 SASEGT. The CDR3 DNA sequence: TGTGCCAGCAGGAAGGGACAGAACTACGAGCAGTACTTC. Amino acid sequence: CASRKGQNYEQYF.